This entry concerns a single T cell receptor beta chain. Authors' methods: Estimated nucleated cell counts came from reference gene primer amplification. Repertoires were generated with immunoSEQ multiplex PCR, while TCRdb's copy carries only in-frame clones and drops some. D and trimming come from the DNA, and the V and J calls and clone size come from that table. The data contain about 300,000 clones, approximately 90% of them seen just once; the ten biggest clones take up roughly 6.1%. This sample is drawn from a study of blood T cell repertoires in COVID-19. Overall study: Specimens from acute and convalescent COVID-19 originated in the United States, Italy and Spain. T cells, B-cell-depleted T cells, or PBMCs supplied cDNA or gDNA.

The CDR3 extends over 15 amino acids. V gave up 3 bases and J gave up 0 bases, with 11 bases separating them. Per germline, CDR1 LNHNV and CDR2 YYDKDF (reference sequence). Enrolled during active infection, Seattle patients were then followed longitudinally. The receptor was isolated from a woman between 50 and 59 years old with COVID-19, enrolled during active disease. The sample taken for sequencing was peripheral blood. The chain uses TRBV15 and TRBJ1-2; the D is unclear. For the CDR3, the DNA is TGTGCCACCAGCAGGGCACGAGGAGCTAACTATGGCTACACCTTC. Amino acids: CATSRARGANYGYTF.